The clone carrying this T cell receptor beta chain was recorded many times. The antigen is unknown. The entry originates in a study of T-cell reconstitution after alpha-beta-depleted transplantation in children. CDR1 and CDR2 from the germline V gene are SGHRS and YFSETQ. V trimming: 4 bases; J trimming: 8 bases; junction bases outside the gene matches: 5. The CDR3 is made up of 13 amino acids. During its preparation, the TCRbeta library received unique molecular identifiers. MiXCR, applied by TCRdb to the PCR reads, yields one record per CDR3 protein. The table includes roughly 670,000 distinct CDR3 sequences, roughly 13% detected once. General study points: Several hundred expanded graft clones reportedly were the source of alpha-beta T cells about two months after transplant. T cells produced anew were the main source of T-cell counts and diversity one year after transplant.

This receptor was identified in a girl aged 2-10 years with congenital amegakaryocytic thrombocytopenia, due to receive a stem cell transplant. The chain joins TRBV5-1 to TRBJ1-1; 10 bases map to TRBD1. Sample: PBMCs, taken before TCRalphabeta/CD19-depleted stem cell transplant. The CDR3, as DNA: TGCGCCAGCAGCCCGGGACAGGGGCCCGAAGCTTTCTTT. As protein: CASSPGQGPEAFF.